This T cell receptor beta chain was recovered during a study of blood T cell repertoires in COVID-19. Study-wide background: Material from acute and convalescent COVID-19 was sourced from the United States, Italy and Spain. PBMCs, B-cell-depleted T cells, or T cells provided the cDNA or gDNA that made up the material.

The authors' processing: Quantification of nucleated cells was approximated via reference gene primer amplification. Using immunoSEQ multiplex PCR, the repertoire was profiled, and TCRdb retains in-frame clones only, with some absent. The D gene and trimming were derived from the DNA, and the V and J assignments and clone size from that table. The profile covers roughly 150,000 clones, with approximately 82% appearing a single time and 15% to 20% taken by the ten largest. The V and J ends lost 5 bases and 9 bases, in that order; junction bases with no gene match: 4. The CDR3 has 12 amino acids. Germline V CDR1 and CDR2: MNHEY, SMNVEV (reference sequence).

V is TRBV27 and J is TRBJ2-1; 7 positions match TRBD2. The sequence was collected from a woman in her sixties or seventies who had recovered from COVID-19. The sample consisted of peripheral blood. CDR3 loop: CASSPQRGEQFF. CDR3 in DNA: TGTGCCAGCAGTCCGCAGCGGGGTGAGCAGTTCTTC.